This T cell receptor beta chain is from a study of blood T cells in healthy people across ages. The CDR3 loop spans 17 amino acids. V shed 4 bases and J 8 bases; nucleotides not matched to a gene: 10. Per germline, CDR1 SGHNT and CDR2 YENEEA. Combining a sample-barcoded 5' primer with a J-beta primer mix, a second PCR ran for about 6 to 12 cycles. TCRdb redid the calling of the 5' RACE reads with MiXCR, one entry per CDR3 protein. The repertoire holds more than 700,000 distinct CDR3 sequences, around half seen once, with approximately 40% in the top ten. Sequenced input: blood. This clonotype was sampled from an elderly man in good health. The chain links TRBV11-3 to TRBJ2-1, with 14 nucleotides matching TRBD2. The CDR3 loop reads CASSSSQTSGRAHEQFF. The CDR3 nucleotides are TGTGCCAGCAGCTCCTCCCAGACTAGCGGGAGGGCCCATGAGCAGTTCTTC.